One and the same sample provided the 29 T cell receptor beta chains below, sequenced in a study of T-cell memory formation after mild COVID-19. TCRdb recomputed calls from the 5' RACE reads with MiXCR, one row per CDR3 protein. Altogether around 250,000 distinct CDR3 sequences are present, roughly 16% being singletons, with the ten largest covering less than 30%. The material sequenced was PBMCs or a T cell subset sorted from them (not recorded which). The receptors derive from a man between 18 and 35 years old who had mild COVID-19 (a few samples of this study predate the infection). Cell type and time point are not known.

This chain uses TRBV20-1 with TRBJ1-2, with a weak D call TRBD1 (6 bases). V lost 0 bases and J 5 bases, leaving 16 bases between the germline ends. The CDR3 is made up of 15 amino acids. Germline V gives CDR1 DFQATT, CDR2 SNEGSKA (reference sequence). The DNA of the CDR3 is TGCAGTGCTAGAGAACGGGGACAAAGGAATTATGGCTACACCTTC. Translation: CSARERGQRNYGYTF.

This clonotype was detected many times. The rearrangement links TRBV5-1 to TRBJ1-2; D might be TRBD1 (6 bases). The CDR3 covers 14 residues. Trimming shortened V by 4 bases and J by 5 bases, and 15 bases separated the two germline ends. Germline-derived CDR1 and CDR2 are SGHRS and YFSETQ. CDR3 nucleotides: TGCGCCAGCAGCCCGGGGGGGGCCACTTATGGCTACACCTTC. As protein: CASSPGGATYGYTF. The variable domain in full, completed from reference TRBV5-1 and TRBJ1-2, reads KAGVTQTPRYLIKTRGQQVTLSCSPISGHRSVSWYQQTPGQGLQFLFEYFSETQRNKGNFPGRFSGRQFSNSRSEMNVSTLELGDSALYLCASSPGGATYGYTFGSGTRLTVV.

The rearrangement uses TRBV14 and TRBJ1-1, with D possibly matching TRBD1 (5 bases). Germline V lookup: CDR1 SGHDN, CDR2 FVKESK. The V and J ends lost 8 bases and 4 bases respectively, with 14 bases between them. The CDR3 sequence is 13 residues long. The CDR3 region is CASSGNLGTEAFF. The DNA of the CDR3 is TGTGCCAGCTCAGGGAACTTGGGCACTGAAGCTTTCTTT.

This clonotype was seen only a few times. The V gene is TRBV12-3 or TRBV12-4, the J gene TRBJ1-2; 10 bases are shared with TRBD1. The CDR3 has 13 residues. The V segment lost 4 bases and the J segment 8 bases; nucleotides outside the gene matches: 4. The CDR3 here is CASSSTGGRGYTF. Written as DNA, the CDR3 is TGTGCCAGCAGTTCGACAGGGGGCAGGGGCTACACCTTC.

The chain combines TRBV6-5 with TRBJ2-7, with 13 bases that match TRBD2. This CDR3 comprises 16 residues. V was clipped by 6 bases and J by 3 bases; unmatched bases: 8. CDR1 and CDR2 (germline): MNHEY, SVGAGI. The CDR3 region is CASRTLAGGKYYEQYF. The CDR3 DNA reads as TGTGCCAGCAGGACACTAGCGGGGGGGAAATACTACGAGCAGTACTTC.

The V call is TRBV6-6, the J call TRBJ2-7, with 12 bases aligning to TRBD1. V was pared by 5 bases and J by 3 bases, with 8 bases of the junction left unmatched. Germline loops: CDR1 MNHNY, CDR2 SVGAGI (reference sequence). The CDR3 spans 16 residues. CDR3 DNA: TGTGCCAGCAGTACACGGGACAGGGGGCGAGTCTACGAGCAGTACTTC. Translating it yields CASSTRDRGRVYEQYF.

This rearrangement joins TRBV18 to TRBJ1-5; D might be TRBD1 (6 bases). Germline loops: CDR1 KGHSH, CDR2 LQKENI. CDR3 length equals 15 residues. The V and J ends lost 6 bases and 5 bases respectively, with 17 bases between them. CDR3 protein: CASSTSGQQHQPQHF. The CDR3 nucleotides are TGTGCCAGCTCGACCAGTGGACAGCAGCATCAGCCCCAGCATTTT.

The chain uses TRBV29-1 and TRBJ1-2; no clear D gene. The length of the CDR3 is 12 residues. The germline gives CDR1 SQVTM, CDR2 ANQGSEA. V shed 3 bases and J shed 4 bases, with 9 bases lying between them. The CDR3 region is CSVDMGVYGYTF. Here the CDR3 DNA reads TGCAGCGTTGACATGGGTGTCTATGGCTACACCTTC.

This clonotype came up a few times. The V gene is TRBV27, the J gene TRBJ2-5, with D unclear. The germline V and J ends were trimmed by 2 bases and 2 bases, with 9 bases remaining between them. The germline CDR1 and CDR2 sequences are MNHEY and SMNVEV (reference sequence). This CDR3 spans 14 amino acids. CDR3 in DNA: TGTGCCAGCAGTTTAATGGGCGGACAAGAGACCCAGTACTTC. This codes for CASSLMGGQETQYF.

This clonotype was counted many times. This chain uses TRBV5-1 with TRBJ2-1, with D perhaps matching TRBD2 (5 bases). CDR3 length equals 18 residues. V lost 0 bases, J lost 1 base, and 17 bases lay in between. Looked up from germline, CDR1 is SGHRS and CDR2 is YFSETQ. The CDR3 loop is CASSLAGNSKMSYNEQFF. The CDR3, as DNA: TGCGCCAGCAGCTTGGCCGGGAATTCCAAAATGTCCTACAATGAGCAGTTCTTC.

This clonotype has only a few counts. This chain connects TRBV11-2 to TRBJ2-3; no firm D call. The V gene lost 4 bases and the J gene lost 6 bases, with 11 bases spanning the gap. Germline lookup yields CDR1 SGHAT and CDR2 FQNNGV. CDR3 length: 13 residues. The CDR3 bases are TGTGCCAGCAGCTCCGCGACCTCGGATACGCAGTATTTT. Protein product: CASSSATSDTQYF.

CDR3 residues: CASLFRDKFYSNQPQHF. The CDR3 region has the DNA TGCGCCAGCCTCTTCCGGGACAAGTTTTATAGCAATCAGCCCCAGCATTTT. The rearrangement links TRBV5-1 to TRBJ1-5, with D perhaps TRBD1 (6 bases). CDR1 is SGHRS and CDR2 is YFSETQ in the germline V gene. The V and J ends lost 7 bases and 0 bases respectively, with 20 bases between them. This CDR3 spans 17 amino acids.

This clonotype was seen a handful of times. The chain is built from TRBV5-1 and TRBJ1-1, with D perhaps TRBD1 (5 bases). Trimming removed 4 bases from V and 4 bases from J, with 17 bases in between. Germline V lookup: CDR1 SGHRS, CDR2 YFSETQ. CDR3 length equals 15 residues. This CDR3 reads CASSVRGVSSTEAFF. The CDR3 DNA follows: TGCGCCAGCAGCGTCCGGGGGGTCTCAAGCACTGAAGCTTTCTTT.

There are a few counts of this clonotype. V is TRBV29-1 and J is TRBJ2-7; the D is unclear. CDR3 length: 12 residues. CDR1 SQVTM and CDR2 ANQGSEA come from the germline V gene. The V end lost 5 bases, the J end lost 2 bases, and 10 bases lay between the germline ends. The CDR3 DNA sequence: TGCAGCGTTCGCGACGGAGCCTACGAGCAGTACGTC. It yields the protein CSVRDGAYEQYV.

This clonotype has only a few counts. The CDR3 nucleotides are TGCGCCAGCAGCTTCACTTCAGACGTTGGAGGGGAGACCCAGTACTTC. Its protein product is CASSFTSDVGGETQYF. V usage is TRBV5-1 and J usage is TRBJ2-5; D might be TRBD2 (6 bases). The V end lost 2 bases, the J end lost 5 bases, and 19 bases lay between the germline ends. The CDR3 contains 16 residues. Germline values: CDR1 SGHRS, CDR2 YFSETQ.

The gene calls are TRBV29-1 and TRBJ2-5, with 9 nucleotides matching TRBD2. The germline CDR1 and CDR2 sequences are SQVTM and ANQGSEA. The J segment lost 5 bases and the V segment lost 4 bases, leaving 8 bases of the junction unmatched. This CDR3 comprises 14 residues. CDR3 sequence: CSVVAAGGTETQYF. The CDR3 DNA sequence: TGCAGCGTTGTCGCGGCGGGGGGGACGGAGACCCAGTACTTC.

The rearrangement links TRBV12-3 or TRBV12-4 to TRBJ2-5; 9 nucleotides line up with TRBD1. The CDR3 totals 16 residues. J gave up 5 bases and V 5 bases, and 12 bases lay outside the gene matches. Written as DNA, the CDR3 is TGTGCCAGCAGTCCGACCGAACGGACAGGGGACGAGACCCAGTACTTC. Residues: CASSPTERTGDETQYF.

This clonotype has more than one count but fewer than ten. The chain joins TRBV4-2 to TRBJ1-6; D is perhaps TRBD1 (6 bases). CDR3 size: 16 residues. The germline gives CDR1 LGHNA, CDR2 YNFKEQ. The V end lost 7 bases, the J end lost 0 bases, and 13 bases lay between the germline ends. The CDR3 nucleotides read TGTGCCAGCAAGACCGACAGGAACTCCTATAATTCACCCCTCCACTTT. Its protein product is CASKTDRNSYNSPLHF.

J is TRBJ1-1 and V is TRBV7-9, with 9 bases matching TRBD1. This CDR3 is 11 amino acids long. V shed 5 bases, J shed 11 bases, and the junction held 3 bases outside the gene matches. In germline, CDR1 is SEHNR, CDR2 FQNEAQ (reference sequence). CDR3 amino acids: CASSRDREAFF. The CDR3 coding sequence is TGTGCCAGCAGCCGGGACAGGGAGGCTTTCTTT.

This clonotype was observed a few times. The chain uses TRBV14 and TRBJ2-1, with D unresolved. The germline V gene encodes CDR1 SGHDN and CDR2 FVKESK. This CDR3 has 12 residues. Trimming shortened V by 1 base and J by 8 bases, and 6 bases separated the two germline ends. The CDR3 DNA is TGTGCCAGCAGCCAAGGGTACTATGAGCAGTTCTTC. Translating gives CASSQGYYEQFF.

J is TRBJ2-1 and V is TRBV4-3, with no clear D. Between the trimmed V and J ends, which lost 0 bases and 9 bases, there was a span of 9 bases. The CDR3 length is 13 residues. Germline values: CDR1 LGHNA, CDR2 YSLEER. The CDR3 coding sequence is TGCGCCAGCAGCCAAGAAGTTTGGAGTGAGCAGTTCTTC. Its translation is CASSQEVWSEQFF.

The chain links TRBV7-2 to TRBJ1-6; D ambiguous. Germline CDR1 is SGHTA and CDR2 is FQGNSA. Trimming cost V 2 bases and J 10 bases, with 9 bases left between them. The CDR3 runs to 13 residues. CDR3 nucleotides: TGTGCCAGCAGCTTAAGCAGTGGGTCACCCCTCCACTTT. Its protein product is CASSLSSGSPLHF.

This chain links TRBV5-1 with TRBJ2-7, with D maybe TRBD2 (7 bases). Trimming left V 3 bases short and J 4 bases short, with 14 bases between. CDR1 is SGHRS, CDR2 YFSETQ, per germline. The CDR3 has 14 amino acids. The CDR3 here is CASSSTAGHYEQYV. The CDR3 region has the DNA TGCGCCAGCAGCTCAACAGCGGGACATTACGAGCAGTACGTC.

In its sample, this clonotype was seen once. A much bigger clone sits one base away, suggesting this may be a read error. The chain combines TRBV27 with TRBJ1-1; D is uncertain. The length of the CDR3 is 13 residues. CDR1 MNHEY and CDR2 SMNVEV come from the germline V gene (reference sequence). V was clipped by 1 base and J by 0 bases, with 3 bases between them. The DNA of the CDR3 is TGTGCCAGCAGTTTATTTATGAACACTGAAGCTTTCTTT. This sequence encodes CASSLFMNTEAFF.

This clonotype was detected many times. V is TRBV15 and J is TRBJ2-7; D may be TRBD1 or TRBD2 (5 bases each). Germline CDR1 and CDR2: LNHNV and YYDKDF (reference sequence). The V end lost 4 bases, the J end lost 5 bases, and 12 bases lay between the germline ends. This CDR3 spans 13 amino acids. This CDR3 is CATSTGQSDEQYF. The CDR3 nucleotides are TGTGCCACCAGCACGGGGCAATCGGACGAGCAGTACTTC.

This rearrangement joins TRBV29-1 to TRBJ2-5; the D is unclear. CDR3 size: 11 residues. Trimming cost V 4 bases and J 5 bases, with 8 bases left between them. Germline assignment: CDR1 SQVTM and CDR2 ANQGSEA. Here the CDR3 DNA reads TGCAGCGTTGCCGCCAGGGAGACCCAGTACTTC. Translation gives CSVAARETQYF.

The chain recombines TRBV11-2 with TRBJ1-1; D gene ambiguous. V lost 5 bases to trimming and J lost 1 base, with 17 bases between them. CDR3 size: 16 residues. Germline-derived CDR1 and CDR2 are SGHAT and FQNNGV. CDR3 nucleotides: TGTGCCAGCAGCCCCCCCCGGGGTGGTTGGAACACTGAAGCTTTCTTT. Translating it yields CASSPPRGGWNTEAFF.

This clonotype has more than one count but fewer than ten. This sequence joins TRBV28 and TRBJ2-7; TRBD1 matches 8 bases. Germline V lookup: CDR1 MDHEN, CDR2 SYDVKM. V shed 3 bases, J shed 2 bases, and the junction held 6 bases outside the gene matches. This CDR3 is built from 15 residues. The CDR3 spells CASSLGQANPYEQYV. The DNA of the CDR3 is TGTGCCAGCAGTTTGGGACAGGCGAACCCCTACGAGCAGTACGTC.

CDR3 residues: CATSDASGPYNEQFF. The CDR3 coding sequence is TGTGCCACCAGTGATGCCAGCGGACCTTACAATGAGCAGTTCTTC. J is TRBJ2-1 and V is TRBV24-1, with D perhaps TRBD2 (5 bases). Germline V gene lookup returns CDR1 KGHDR and CDR2 SFDVKD. V was shortened by 3 bases and J by 4 bases, with 12 bases between the two germline ends. This CDR3 has 15 residues.